The 4 T cell receptor beta chains below were found in one sample sequenced in a study of human thymus T cells. Measured with immunoSEQ multiplex PCR; TCRdb has only the in-frame clones, and not every one. The sample contains some 120,000 clones, around 94% of which appear only once. Resections were taken during corrective heart surgery, and the thymus tissue came from these. Sequencing was done on a sample of thymus tissue. The receptor source for this set is a boy younger than two with a congenital heart defect but otherwise immunologically healthy.

The CDR3 bases are TGCGCCAGCAGCCAAGATCTTCCCCCGGGACTAGCGGGGGAGGGGCCCCACGAGCAGTACTTC. This encodes CASSQDLPPGLAGEGPHEQYF. The rearrangement links TRBV4-1 to TRBJ2-7, with TRBD2 matching over 14 bases. With 0 bases clipped from V and 5 bases from J, the junction kept 18 bases outside the gene matches. Germline CDR1 is MGHRA and CDR2 is YSYEKL. This CDR3 is 21 amino acids long.

V is TRBV30 and J is TRBJ2-2, with TRBD1 matching over 7 bases. The V and J ends lost 0 bases and 9 bases, in that order; junction bases with no gene match: 13. Germline V gene data show CDR1 as GTSNPN and CDR2 as SVGIG (reference sequence). This CDR3 spans 16 amino acids. CDR3 bases: TGTGCCTGGAGTGTACAATGGGCCAGGGGGAACCGGGAGCTGTTTTTT. Encoded protein: CAWSVQWARGNRELFF.

This chain joins TRBV6-1 and TRBJ2-2, with no clear D. The CDR3 has 13 residues. Trimming shortened V by 5 bases and J by 1 base, and 5 bases separated the two germline ends. Looked up from germline, CDR1 is MNHNS and CDR2 is SASEGT. The CDR3 spells CASSPLNTGELFF. The DNA for the CDR3 is TGTGCCAGCAGTCCCTTGAACACCGGGGAGCTGTTTTTT.

J is TRBJ1-2 and V is TRBV29-1; D ambiguous. V lost 3 bases and J 0 bases, leaving 14 bases between the germline ends. This CDR3 region has 15 residues. Germline V gives CDR1 SQVTM, CDR2 ANQGSEA. The CDR3 here is CSVDGGRASNYGYTF. The CDR3 nucleotides are TGCAGCGTTGACGGTGGCCGGGCCTCTAACTATGGCTACACCTTC.